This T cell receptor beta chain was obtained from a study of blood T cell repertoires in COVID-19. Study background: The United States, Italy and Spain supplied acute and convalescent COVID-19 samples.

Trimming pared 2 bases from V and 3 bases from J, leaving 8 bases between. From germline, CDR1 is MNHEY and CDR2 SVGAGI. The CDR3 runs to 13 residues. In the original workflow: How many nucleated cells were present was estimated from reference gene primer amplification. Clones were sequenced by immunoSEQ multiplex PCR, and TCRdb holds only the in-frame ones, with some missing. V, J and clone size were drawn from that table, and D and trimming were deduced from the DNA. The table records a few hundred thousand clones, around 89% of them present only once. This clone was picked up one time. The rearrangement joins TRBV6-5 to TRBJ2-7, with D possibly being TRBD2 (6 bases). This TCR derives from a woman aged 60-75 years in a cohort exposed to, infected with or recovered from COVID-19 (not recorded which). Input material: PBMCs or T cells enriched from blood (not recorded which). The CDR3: CASSYETSYEQYF. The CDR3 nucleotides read TGTGCCAGCAGTTACGAGACTAGCTACGAGCAGTACTTC.